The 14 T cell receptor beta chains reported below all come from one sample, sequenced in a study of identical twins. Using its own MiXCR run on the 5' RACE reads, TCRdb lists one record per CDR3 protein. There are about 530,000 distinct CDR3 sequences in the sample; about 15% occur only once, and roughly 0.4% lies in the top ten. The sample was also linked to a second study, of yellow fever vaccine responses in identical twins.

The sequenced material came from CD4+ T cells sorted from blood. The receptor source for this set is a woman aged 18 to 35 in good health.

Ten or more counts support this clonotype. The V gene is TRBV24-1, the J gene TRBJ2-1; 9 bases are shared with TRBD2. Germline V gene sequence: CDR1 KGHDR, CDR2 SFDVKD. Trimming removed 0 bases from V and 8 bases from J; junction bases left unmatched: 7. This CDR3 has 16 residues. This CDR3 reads CATSDLLGTSLHEQFF. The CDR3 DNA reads TGTGCCACCAGTGATTTGCTAGGGACTAGCTTACATGAGCAGTTCTTC.

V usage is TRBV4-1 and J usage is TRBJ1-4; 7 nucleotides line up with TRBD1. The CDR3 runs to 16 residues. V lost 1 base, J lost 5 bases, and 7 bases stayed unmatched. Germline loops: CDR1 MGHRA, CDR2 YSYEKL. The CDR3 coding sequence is TGCGCCAGCAGCCAAGTCAGGGGGGAACCCAATGAAAAACTGTTTTTT. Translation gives CASSQVRGEPNEKLFF.

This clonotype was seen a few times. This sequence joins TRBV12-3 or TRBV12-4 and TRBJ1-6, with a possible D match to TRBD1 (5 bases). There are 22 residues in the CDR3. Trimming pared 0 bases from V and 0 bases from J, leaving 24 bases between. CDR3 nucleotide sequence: TGTGCCAGCAGTTTAGCCCTTGGAGGGGCGTACCAATTTAGCTCCTATAATTCACCCCTCCACTTT. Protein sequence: CASSLALGGAYQFSSYNSPLHF.

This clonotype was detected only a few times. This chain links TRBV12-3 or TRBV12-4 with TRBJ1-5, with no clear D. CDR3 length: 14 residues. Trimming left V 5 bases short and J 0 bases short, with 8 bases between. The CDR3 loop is CASSRHNSNQPQHF. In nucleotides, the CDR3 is TGTGCCAGCAGTAGACATAATAGCAATCAGCCCCAGCATTTT.

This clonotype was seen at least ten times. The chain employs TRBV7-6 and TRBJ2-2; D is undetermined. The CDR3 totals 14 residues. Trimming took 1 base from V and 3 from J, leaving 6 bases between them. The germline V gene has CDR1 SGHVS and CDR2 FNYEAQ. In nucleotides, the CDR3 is TGTGCCAGCAGCTTAGGGCGCGACACCGGGGAGCTGTTTTTT. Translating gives CASSLGRDTGELFF.

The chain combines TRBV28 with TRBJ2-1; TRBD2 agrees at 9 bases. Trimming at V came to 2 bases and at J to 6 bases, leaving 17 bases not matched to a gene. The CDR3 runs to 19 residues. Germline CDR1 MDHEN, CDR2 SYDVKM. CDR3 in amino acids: CASSLNPRAGGGRGNEQFF. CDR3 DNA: TGTGCCAGCAGTTTAAATCCCCGGGCGGGGGGGGGCCGGGGCAATGAGCAGTTCTTC.

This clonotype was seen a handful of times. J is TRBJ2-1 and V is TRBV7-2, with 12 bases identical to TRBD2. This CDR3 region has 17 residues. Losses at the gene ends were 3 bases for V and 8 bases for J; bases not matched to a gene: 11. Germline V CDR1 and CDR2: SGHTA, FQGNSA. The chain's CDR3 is CASSFLSGLAGLDEQFF. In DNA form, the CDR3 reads TGTGCCAGCAGCTTCTTATCCGGACTAGCGGGACTGGATGAGCAGTTCTTC.

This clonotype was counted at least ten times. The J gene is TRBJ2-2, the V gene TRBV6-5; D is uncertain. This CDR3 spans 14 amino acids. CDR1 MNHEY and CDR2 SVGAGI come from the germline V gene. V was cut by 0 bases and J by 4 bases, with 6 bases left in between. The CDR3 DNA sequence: TGTGCCAGCAGTTACTCCGGTAGCACCGGGGAGCTGTTTTTT. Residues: CASSYSGSTGELFF.

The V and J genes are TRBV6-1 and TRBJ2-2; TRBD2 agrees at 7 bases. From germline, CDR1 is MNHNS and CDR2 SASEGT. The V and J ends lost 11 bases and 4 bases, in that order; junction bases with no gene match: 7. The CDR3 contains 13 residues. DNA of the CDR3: TGTGCCGGAAGACTAGCAGGCACCGGGGAGCTGTTTTTT. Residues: CAGRLAGTGELFF.

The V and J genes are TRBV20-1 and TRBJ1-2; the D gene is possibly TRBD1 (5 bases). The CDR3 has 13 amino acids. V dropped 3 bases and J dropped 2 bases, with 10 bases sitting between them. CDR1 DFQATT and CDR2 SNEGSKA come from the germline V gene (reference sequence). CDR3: CSASHGGNYGYTF. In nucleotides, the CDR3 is TGCAGTGCTAGTCACGGGGGAAACTATGGCTACACCTTC.

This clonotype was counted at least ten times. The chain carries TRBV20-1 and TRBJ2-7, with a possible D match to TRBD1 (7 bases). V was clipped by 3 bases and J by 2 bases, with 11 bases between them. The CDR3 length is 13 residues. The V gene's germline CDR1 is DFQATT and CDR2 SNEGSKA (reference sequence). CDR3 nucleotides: TGCAGTGCTAGTTCAGGGGGGCCCTACGAGCAGTACGTC. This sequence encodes CSASSGGPYEQYV.

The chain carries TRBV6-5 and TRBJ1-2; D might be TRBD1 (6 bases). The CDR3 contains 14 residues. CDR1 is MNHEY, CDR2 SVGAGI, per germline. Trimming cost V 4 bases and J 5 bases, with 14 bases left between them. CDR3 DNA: TGTGCCAGCAGTTCGGCCGGGGGGCCGTATGGCTACACCTTC. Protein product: CASSSAGGPYGYTF.

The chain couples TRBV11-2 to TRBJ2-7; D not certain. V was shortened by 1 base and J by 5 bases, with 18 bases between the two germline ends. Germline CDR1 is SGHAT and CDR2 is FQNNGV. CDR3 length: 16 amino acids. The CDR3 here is CASSLGLAARAHEQYV. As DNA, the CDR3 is TGTGCCAGCAGCTTAGGGTTAGCAGCAAGGGCCCACGAGCAGTACGTC.

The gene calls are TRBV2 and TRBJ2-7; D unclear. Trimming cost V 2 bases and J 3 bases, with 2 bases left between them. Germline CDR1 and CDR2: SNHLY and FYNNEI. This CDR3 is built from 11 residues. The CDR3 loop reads CASSELYEQYV. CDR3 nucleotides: TGTGCCAGCAGTGAACTCTACGAGCAGTACGTC.